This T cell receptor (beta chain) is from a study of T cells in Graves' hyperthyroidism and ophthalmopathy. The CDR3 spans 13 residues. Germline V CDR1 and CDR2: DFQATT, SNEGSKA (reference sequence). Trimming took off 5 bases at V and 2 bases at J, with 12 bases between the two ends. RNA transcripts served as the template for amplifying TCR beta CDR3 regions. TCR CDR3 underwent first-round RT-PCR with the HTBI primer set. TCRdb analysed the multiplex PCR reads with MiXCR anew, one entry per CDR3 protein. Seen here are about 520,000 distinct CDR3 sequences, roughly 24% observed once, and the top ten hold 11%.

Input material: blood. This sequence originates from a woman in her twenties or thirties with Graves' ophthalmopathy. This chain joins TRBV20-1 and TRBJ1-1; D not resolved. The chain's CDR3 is CSAPRAANTEAFF. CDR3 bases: TGCAGTGCTCCAAGGGCCGCTAACACTGAAGCTTTCTTT.